These 18 T cell receptor beta chains came from one sample sequenced in a study of blood T cell repertoires in COVID-19. TCRdb keeps only in-frame clones here, not all; method: immunoSEQ multiplex PCR. The table shows some 140,000 clones, with approximately 88% occurring only once. Sequencing was performed on PBMCs or T cells enriched from blood (not recorded which). Receptors originate from a middle-aged man with acute COVID-19.

This chain links TRBV25-1 with TRBJ2-7; D might be TRBD1 (5 bases). This CDR3 contains 14 residues. Germline lookup yields CDR1 MGHDK and CDR2 SYGVNS. V was trimmed by 5 bases and J by 0 bases, leaving 11 bases between them. The chain's CDR3 is CASSKTANSYEQYF. CDR3 bases: TGTGCCAGCAGTAAGACAGCGAACTCCTACGAGCAGTACTTC.

The chain recombines TRBV5-1 with TRBJ1-4; D is ambiguous. V was cut by 4 bases and J by 0 bases, with 10 bases left in between. The CDR3 runs 15 residues. The germline V gene encodes CDR1 SGHRS and CDR2 YFSETQ. CDR3 protein: CASSAGSSTNEKLFF. The CDR3 DNA is TGCGCCAGCAGCGCCGGGAGCTCAACTAATGAAAAACTGTTTTTT.

V is TRBV5-1 and J is TRBJ2-3, with TRBD1 matching over 9 bases. CDR3 size: 15 residues. Losses at the gene ends were 2 bases for V and 3 bases for J; bases not matched to a gene: 4. Germline lookup yields CDR1 SGHRS and CDR2 YFSETQ. The CDR3 sequence is CASSLLGQGTDTQYF. The CDR3, as DNA: TGCGCCAGCAGCTTACTAGGACAGGGGACAGATACGCAGTATTTT.

This sequence joins TRBV16 and TRBJ1-4; 7 bases line up with TRBD1. Germline-derived CDR1 and CDR2 are KGHSY and FQNENV. J lost 3 bases, V lost 2 bases, and 9 bases had no gene match. The length of the CDR3 is 17 residues. CDR3 in DNA: TGTGCCAGCAGCCAACTTGGGACAGCTAACGCTAATGAAAAACTGTTTTTT. Translating it yields CASSQLGTANANEKLFF.

CDR3: CASSEGQGAEKLFF. In DNA form, the CDR3 reads TGCGCCAGCAGCGAAGGACAGGGAGCTGAAAAACTGTTTTTT. The rearrangement links TRBV5-1 to TRBJ1-4; TRBD1 matches at 8 bases. V lost 4 bases and J lost 7; bases outside the gene matches: 6. From germline, CDR1 is SGHRS and CDR2 YFSETQ. CDR3 length: 14 amino acids.

The CDR3 spells CASSQVSGGELFF. CDR3 nucleotide sequence: TGTGCCAGCAGCCAAGTCTCAGGGGGGGAGCTGTTTTTT. This rearrangement joins TRBV3-1 (or the pseudogene TRBV3-2) to TRBJ2-2; possible D gene TRBD1, 5 bases. Germline V gene data show CDR1 as LGHDT and CDR2 as YNNKEL (reference sequence). V lost 1 base, J lost 8 bases, and 8 bases lay in between. The CDR3 sequence is 13 residues long.

This clone was seen a few times. The V and J genes are TRBV13 and TRBJ2-2; 9 nucleotides match TRBD1. The CDR3 extends over 16 amino acids. V was clipped by 4 bases and J by 6 bases; unmatched bases: 9. Germline-derived CDR1 and CDR2 are PRHDT and FYEKMQ (reference sequence). The CDR3 sequence: CASSSPDRGGAGELFF. DNA of the CDR3: TGTGCCAGCAGCTCCCCGGACAGGGGAGGCGCCGGGGAGCTGTTTTTT.

V usage is TRBV18 and J usage is TRBJ2-1; 11 bases map to TRBD2. Germline assignment: CDR1 KGHSH and CDR2 LQKENI. The CDR3 runs 16 residues. V shed 2 bases and J 10 bases; nucleotides not matched to a gene: 10. The CDR3 DNA reads TGTGCCAGCTCACCAATTAGTCTAGCGGGAGGTGGGGAGCAGTTCTTC. It codes for CASSPISLAGGGEQFF.

The chain carries TRBV2 and TRBJ2-1; 7 nucleotides align to TRBD1. The CDR3 loop spans 15 amino acids. V lost 8 bases, J lost 4 bases, and 11 bases stayed unmatched. The germline V gene has CDR1 SNHLY and CDR2 FYNNEI. As DNA, the CDR3 is TGTGCCAGCCAACCCGGGACAGTTAGTTACAATGAGCAGTTCTTC. This translates into CASQPGTVSYNEQFF.

Written as DNA, the CDR3 is TGTGCCATCCCGGGACAGGGAACCGAGAATTCACCCCTCCACTTT. It is translated as CAIPGQGTENSPLHF. The chain carries TRBV28 and TRBJ1-6, with 9 bases identical to TRBD1. The germline V gene encodes CDR1 MDHEN and CDR2 SYDVKM. Losses at the gene ends were 10 bases for V and 7 bases for J; bases not matched to a gene: 11. This CDR3 region has 15 residues.

J is TRBJ2-3 and V is TRBV12-3 or TRBV12-4; weak D call: TRBD1 (5 bases). With 4 bases removed from V and 1 base from J, the gap between germline ends came to 6 bases. The CDR3 extends over 13 amino acids. This CDR3 reads CASSSRGTDTQYF. The CDR3 DNA reads as TGTGCCAGCAGTTCCAGGGGCACAGATACGCAGTATTTT.

This chain links TRBV28 with TRBJ1-5; TRBD1 matches 7 bases. The CDR3 spans 16 residues. Germline V gene sequence: CDR1 MDHEN, CDR2 SYDVKM. V lost 5 bases and J lost 2; bases outside the gene matches: 9. The CDR3 nucleotides are TGTGCCAGCAGTCCCCACTTAGGGACAGGCAATCAGCCCCAGCATTTT. Protein sequence: CASSPHLGTGNQPQHF.

The count of this clone is one. This chain joins TRBV4-1 and TRBJ2-7, with a tentative D call TRBD1 (6 bases). Looked up from germline, CDR1 is MGHRA and CDR2 is YSYEKL. This CDR3 is 14 amino acids long. Trimming stripped 1 base from V and 5 bases from J, with 12 bases between. DNA for the CDR3: TGCGCCAGCAGCCAAGTACAGGGTTGGCACGAGCAGTACTTC. The encoded protein is CASSQVQGWHEQYF.

The gene calls are TRBV19 and TRBJ2-2; D is possibly TRBD2 (5 bases). In germline, CDR1 is LNHDA, CDR2 SQIVND (reference sequence). Trimming stripped 6 bases from V and 2 bases from J, with 13 bases between. The CDR3 consists of 15 residues. CDR3 nucleotides: TGTGCCAGTAGGAGGAGCGGACGAAACACCGGGGAGCTGTTTTTT. It encodes CASRRSGRNTGELFF.

This chain connects TRBV27 to TRBJ1-5; D not certain. Germline CDR1 reads MNHEY; CDR2 reads SMNVEV (reference sequence). The CDR3 is 13 residues long. V was pared by 2 bases and J by 3 bases, with 5 bases between. The CDR3: CASSLTHNQPQHF. CDR3 nucleotide sequence: TGTGCCAGCAGTTTAACACACAATCAGCCCCAGCATTTT.

This chain links TRBV2 with TRBJ1-2; 9 bases line up with TRBD1. J lost 8 bases, V lost 10 bases, and 8 bases had no gene match. The CDR3 has 12 amino acids. From germline, CDR1 is SNHLY and CDR2 FYNNEI. CDR3 bases: TGTGCCAACCAGAACAGGGGGCGAGGCTACACCTTC. Protein: CANQNRGRGYTF.

The chain uses TRBV24-1 and TRBJ2-1; 8 bases are a match to TRBD2. The CDR3 covers 13 residues. J was trimmed by 14 bases and V by 3 bases; bases with no gene match: 8. Germline CDR1 reads KGHDR; CDR2 reads SFDVKD. CDR3 in amino acids: CATSDISGDREFF. In DNA form, the CDR3 reads TGTGCCACCAGTGATATTAGCGGGGATCGGGAGTTCTTC.

This clone was seen only once. The rearrangement joins TRBV20-1 to TRBJ2-3, with no clear D. The germline V gene encodes CDR1 DFQATT and CDR2 SNEGSKA (reference sequence). The CDR3 is 11 amino acids. V was shortened by 5 bases and J by 6 bases, with 9 bases between the two germline ends. CDR3 nucleotides: TGCAGTGCTGACCTCAGGGATACGCAGTATTTT. Encoded protein: CSADLRDTQYF.